This TCR beta chain is drawn from a study of lymphopenia after photon versus proton radiotherapy. Germline CDR1 is SGHKS and CDR2 is YYEKEE (reference sequence). The CDR3 is 13 residues long. As concerns this clone: Its antigen is as yet unknown. An end of the junction does not agree with germline; a read error may underlie this.

Notes on the study in general: Only patients who died were analyzed for survival; proton advantage is unproven. Under photons, naive T cells and diversity fell while effector/memory populations rose. A bigger post-nadir fall in TCR diversity correlated inversely with survival time in deceased patients. Oligoclonal CD8+ Temra expansion after nadir drove photon patients' diversity drop.

The protocol was immunoSEQ multiplex PCR, while the TCRdb copy is restricted to in-frame clones and leaves out a portion. The table includes some 20,000 clones, approximately 84% detected once. Material: peripheral blood, obtained from a patient treated with photon-based radiotherapy. The chain recombines TRBV5-5 with TRBJ2-7; tentative D call: TRBD2 (5 bases). The sequence was obtained from a woman aged 45 to 65 with pancreatic cancer. CDR3 region: CASSFDLAAATGF. Here the CDR3 DNA reads TGTGCCAGCAGCTTCGATCTAGCCGCGGCGACGGGCTTC.